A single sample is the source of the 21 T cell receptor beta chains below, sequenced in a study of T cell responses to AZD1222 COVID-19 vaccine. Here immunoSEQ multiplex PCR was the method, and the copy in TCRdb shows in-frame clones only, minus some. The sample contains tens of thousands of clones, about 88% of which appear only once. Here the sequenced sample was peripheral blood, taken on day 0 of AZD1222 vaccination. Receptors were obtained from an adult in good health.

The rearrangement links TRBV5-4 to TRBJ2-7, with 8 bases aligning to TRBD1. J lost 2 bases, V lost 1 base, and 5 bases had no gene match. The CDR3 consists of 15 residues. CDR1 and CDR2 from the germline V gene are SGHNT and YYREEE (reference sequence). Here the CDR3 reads CASSLPGQATYEQYF. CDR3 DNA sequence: TGTGCCAGCAGCTTGCCGGGACAGGCGACCTACGAGCAGTACTTC. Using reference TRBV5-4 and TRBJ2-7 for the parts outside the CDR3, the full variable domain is ETGVTQSPTHLIKTRGQQVTLRCSSQSGHNTVSWYQQALGQGPQFIFQYYREEENGRGNFPPRFSGLQFPNYSSELNVNALELDDSALYLCASSLPGQATYEQYFGPGTRLTVT.

The chain's CDR3 is CASSRALTGVDTEAFF. The DNA of the CDR3 is TGTGCCAGCAGCCGGGCCCTGACAGGGGTGGACACTGAAGCTTTCTTT. This chain links TRBV5-4 with TRBJ1-1; TRBD1 matches at 8 bases. CDR1 SGHNT and CDR2 YYREEE come from the germline V gene (reference sequence). The CDR3 spans 16 residues. V shed 4 bases, J shed 3 bases, and the junction held 11 bases outside the gene matches.

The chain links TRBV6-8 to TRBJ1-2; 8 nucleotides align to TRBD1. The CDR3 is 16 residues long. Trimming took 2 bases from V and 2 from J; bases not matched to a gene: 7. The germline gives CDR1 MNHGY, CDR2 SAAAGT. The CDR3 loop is CASSYIPRGPNYGYTF. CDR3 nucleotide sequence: TGTGCCAGCAGTTACATCCCCAGGGGGCCAAACTATGGCTACACCTTC.

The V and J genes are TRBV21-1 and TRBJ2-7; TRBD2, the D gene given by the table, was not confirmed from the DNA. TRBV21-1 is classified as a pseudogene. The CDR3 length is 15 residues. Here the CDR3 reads CASSPHGRERYEQYF. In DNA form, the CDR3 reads TGTGCCAGCAGCCCCCACGGCCGGGAAAGATACGAGCAGTACTTC.

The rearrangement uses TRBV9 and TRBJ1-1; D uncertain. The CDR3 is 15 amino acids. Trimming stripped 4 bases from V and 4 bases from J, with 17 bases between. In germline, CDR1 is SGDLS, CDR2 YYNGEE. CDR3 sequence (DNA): TGTGCCAGCAGCCCCTCACTGACCCCAGCCACTGAAGCTTTCTTT. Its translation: CASSPSLTPATEAFF.

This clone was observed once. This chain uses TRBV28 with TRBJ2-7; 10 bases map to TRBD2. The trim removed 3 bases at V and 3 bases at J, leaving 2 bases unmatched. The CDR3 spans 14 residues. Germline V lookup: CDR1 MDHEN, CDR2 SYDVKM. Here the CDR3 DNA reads TGTGCCAGCAGTTTGACTAGCGGGCTCTACGAGCAGTACTTC. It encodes CASSLTSGLYEQYF.

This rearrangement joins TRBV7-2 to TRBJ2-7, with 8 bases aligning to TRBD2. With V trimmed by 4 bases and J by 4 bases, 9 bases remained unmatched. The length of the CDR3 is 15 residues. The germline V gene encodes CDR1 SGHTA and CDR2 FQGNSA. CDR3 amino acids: CASSSLGGGPYEQYF. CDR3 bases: TGTGCCAGCAGCTCCCTAGGCGGGGGGCCTTACGAGCAGTACTTC.

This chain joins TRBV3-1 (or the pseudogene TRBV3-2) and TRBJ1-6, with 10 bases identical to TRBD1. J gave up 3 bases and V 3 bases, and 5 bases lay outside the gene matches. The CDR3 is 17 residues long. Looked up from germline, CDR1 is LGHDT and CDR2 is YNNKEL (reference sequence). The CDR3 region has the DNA TGTGCCAGCAGCCATGACGGACAGGGGGGCTATAATTCACCCCTCCACTTT. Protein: CASSHDGQGGYNSPLHF.

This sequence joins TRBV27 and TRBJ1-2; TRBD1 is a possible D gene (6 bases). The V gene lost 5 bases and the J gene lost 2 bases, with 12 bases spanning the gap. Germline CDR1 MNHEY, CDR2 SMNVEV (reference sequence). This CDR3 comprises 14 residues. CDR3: CASSPPGQNYGYTF. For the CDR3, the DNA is TGTGCCAGCAGTCCGCCGGGACAAAACTATGGCTACACCTTC.

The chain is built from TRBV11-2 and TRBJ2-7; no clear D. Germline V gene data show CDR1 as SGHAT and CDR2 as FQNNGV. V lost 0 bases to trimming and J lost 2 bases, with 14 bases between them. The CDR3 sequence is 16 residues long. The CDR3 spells CASSLELGSSPYEQYF. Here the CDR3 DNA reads TGTGCCAGCAGCTTAGAGCTGGGGTCCTCTCCCTACGAGCAGTACTTC. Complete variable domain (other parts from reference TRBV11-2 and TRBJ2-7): EAGVAQSPRYKIIEKRQSVAFWCNPISGHATLYWYQQILGQGPKLLIQFQNNGVVDDSQLPKDRFSAERLKGVDSTLKIQPAKLEDSAVYLCASSLELGSSPYEQYFGPGTRLTVT.

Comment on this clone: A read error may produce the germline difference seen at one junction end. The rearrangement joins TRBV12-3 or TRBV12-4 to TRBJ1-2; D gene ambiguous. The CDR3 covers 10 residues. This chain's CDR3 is CASSGERHYF. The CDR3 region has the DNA TGTGCCAGCAGCGGTGAGAGGCACTATTTC.

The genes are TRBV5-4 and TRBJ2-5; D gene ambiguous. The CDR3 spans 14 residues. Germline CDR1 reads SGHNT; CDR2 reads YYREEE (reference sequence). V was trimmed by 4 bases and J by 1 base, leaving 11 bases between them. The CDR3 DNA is TGTGCCAGCAGCATCCCGGACGGCCAAGAGACCCAGTACTTC. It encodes CASSIPDGQETQYF.

CDR3 nucleotides: TGTGCCAGCAGTTTATCGTGGGCTAGCGGGAACTACGAGCAGTACTTC. Encoded protein: CASSLSWASGNYEQYF. The chain joins TRBV27 to TRBJ2-7; 9 nucleotides line up with TRBD2. CDR3 length: 16 residues. CDR1 is MNHEY and CDR2 is SMNVEV in the germline V gene (reference sequence). Unmatched junction bases numbered 6, after V lost 0 bases and J lost 3 bases.

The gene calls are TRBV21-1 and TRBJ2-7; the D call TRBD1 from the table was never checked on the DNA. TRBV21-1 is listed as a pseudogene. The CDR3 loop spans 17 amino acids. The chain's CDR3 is CASSRPQREGASYEQYF. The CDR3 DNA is TGTGCCAGCAGCAGGCCTCAACGAGAAGGGGCCTCCTACGAGCAGTACTTC.

The CDR3 coding sequence is TGTGCCATCAGTGATCGGGACTACAATGAGCAGTTCTTC. Its protein is CAISDRDYNEQFF. The chain has TRBV10-3 and TRBJ2-1; the D gene is possibly TRBD2 (5 bases). With 3 bases removed from V and 3 bases from J, the gap between germline ends came to 6 bases. CDR3 length: 13 residues. Germline CDR1 reads ENHRY; CDR2 reads SYGVKD.

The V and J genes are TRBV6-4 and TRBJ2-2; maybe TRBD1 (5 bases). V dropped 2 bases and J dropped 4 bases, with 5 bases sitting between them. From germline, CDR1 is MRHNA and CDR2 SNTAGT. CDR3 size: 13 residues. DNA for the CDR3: TGTGCCAGCAGTGACACAGGCACCGGGGAGCTGTTTTTT. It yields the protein CASSDTGTGELFF.

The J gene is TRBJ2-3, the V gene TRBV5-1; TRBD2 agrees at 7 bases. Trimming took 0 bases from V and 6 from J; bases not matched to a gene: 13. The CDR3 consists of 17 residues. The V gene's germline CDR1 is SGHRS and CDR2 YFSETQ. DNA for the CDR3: TGCGCCAGCAGCTTGGGGGGTATGAGCGGGGTTCAGGATACGCAGTATTTT. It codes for CASSLGGMSGVQDTQYF. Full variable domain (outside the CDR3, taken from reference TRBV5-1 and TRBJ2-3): KAGVTQTPRYLIKTRGQQVTLSCSPISGHRSVSWYQQTPGQGLQFLFEYFSETQRNKGNFPGRFSGRQFSNSRSEMNVSTLELGDSALYLCASSLGGMSGVQDTQYFGPGTRLTVL.

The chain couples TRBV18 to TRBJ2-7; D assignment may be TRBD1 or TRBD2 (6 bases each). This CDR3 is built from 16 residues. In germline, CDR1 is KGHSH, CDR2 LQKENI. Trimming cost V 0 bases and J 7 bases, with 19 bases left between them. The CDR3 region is CASSPPVGGNVGEQYF. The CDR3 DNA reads TGTGCCAGCTCACCACCGGTCGGGGGCAACGTGGGGGAGCAGTACTTC.

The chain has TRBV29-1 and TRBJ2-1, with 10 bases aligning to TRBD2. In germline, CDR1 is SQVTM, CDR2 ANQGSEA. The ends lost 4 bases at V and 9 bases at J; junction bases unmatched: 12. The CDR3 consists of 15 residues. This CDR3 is CSVGDRGLAGAEQFF. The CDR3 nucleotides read TGCAGCGTTGGGGACCGTGGGCTAGCGGGGGCTGAGCAGTTCTTC.

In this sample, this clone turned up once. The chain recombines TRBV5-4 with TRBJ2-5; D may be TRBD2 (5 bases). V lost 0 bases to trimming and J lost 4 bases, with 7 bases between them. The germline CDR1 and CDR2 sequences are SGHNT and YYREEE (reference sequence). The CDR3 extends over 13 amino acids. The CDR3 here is CASSLAAGETQYF. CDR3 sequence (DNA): TGTGCCAGCAGCTTGGCCGCGGGAGAGACCCAGTACTTC.

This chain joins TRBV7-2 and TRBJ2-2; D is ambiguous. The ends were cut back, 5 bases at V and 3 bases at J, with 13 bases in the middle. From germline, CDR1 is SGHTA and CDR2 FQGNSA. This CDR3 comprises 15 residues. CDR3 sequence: CASSLVRGHTGELFF. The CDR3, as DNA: TGTGCCAGCAGCCTCGTGAGAGGTCACACCGGGGAGCTGTTTTTT. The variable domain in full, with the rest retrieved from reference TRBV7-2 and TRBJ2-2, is GAGVSQSPSNKVTEKGKDVELRCDPISGHTALYWYRQSLGQGLEFLIYFQGNSAPDKSGLPSDRFSAERTGGSVSTLTIQRTQQEDSAVYLCASSLVRGHTGELFFGEGSRLTVL.